This T cell receptor beta chain was sequenced in a study of blood T cell repertoires in COVID-19. Study-wide context: The United States, Italy and Spain supplied acute and convalescent COVID-19 samples. From T cells, B-cell-depleted T cells, or PBMCs came the material, which was cDNA or gDNA.

Trimming stripped 5 bases from V and 2 bases from J, with 10 bases between. CDR3 length: 14 residues. CDR1 MDHEN and CDR2 SYDVKM come from the germline V gene. Assay: immunoSEQ multiplex PCR; the TCRdb copy retains only in-frame clones and omits some. The sample holds more than 150,000 clones, about four fifths seen once. The rearrangement links TRBV28 to TRBJ1-5; TRBD1 might be the D (5 bases). Sequencing was carried out using peripheral blood. The receptor's source is a woman aged 40 to 50 with acute or convalescent COVID-19. This CDR3 is CASSIDRRNQPQHF. As DNA, the CDR3 is TGTGCCAGCAGTATCGACAGACGCAATCAGCCCCAGCATTTT.